This paragraph covers one T cell receptor beta chain sequence. This clonotype was recorded many times. There is no known antigen for this receptor. No base-level quality is on record; no much larger clone is a single base apart. To synthesize cDNA, template-switch 5'RACE was performed with a primer carrying a 10-nucleotide random unique molecular identifier so that each TCR transcript was tagged. Over 200 million TCR-beta sequences, covering 15-18 subjects, were produced in each sequencing run. The RNeasy kit was used for extraction of total RNA. Using the KAPA Real-time Library Amplification kit, TCR-beta VDJ regions were amplified with primers for the TCR constant region and the 5'RACE anchor. A first PCR added sample indexes and Illumina adaptors, and a second PCR then raised library yield. After Ampure bead purification, the TCR product of roughly 650 bp was size-selected on a 2% E-gel SizeSelection system. Library quality was checked on a Bioanalyzer, concentration was measured with Qubit, and libraries were quantified with the Kapa Library Quantification kit before pooling. Paired-end 2 x 150 bp sequencing of the libraries was performed on an Illumina HiSeq 2500. To increase sequence diversity, about 25-31% phiX was spiked into each library pool. As for the authors' bioinformatics: Quality-filtered reads were processed with the UMI-based MiGEC pipeline, which removed over 75% of raw TCR sequences during error correction. IMGT germline references were used for aligning VDJ genes, and each clonotype was defined as a unique CDR3 amino acid sequence together with its V-J genes. Clonal expansion, Shannon diversity and CDR3 relatedness (CalcPairwiseDistances, ClusterSamples) were evaluated with VDJtools, and phylogenetic trees were built with CLCbio workbench. Using coefficient-of-variation modelling across technical triplicates, the study counted a clone as expanded if it had at least 8 unique UMIs. TCRdb trimmed the raw reads at Q25, called clones with MiXCR and kept productive beta chains. Rows with one shared CDR3 protein collapse into an entry with the most common genes and DNA. V and J calls and clone size were set by TCRdb, not the authors. The sample table contains about 18,000 distinct CDR3 sequences; only one count was recorded for around 15% of them. The ten largest make up 7.8% of the sample.

This entry is derived from a study of neurological immune-mediated disorders (dated by TCRdb to about 2019). Some background on the complete study: Using UMI-based sequencing, the study compared peripheral blood TCR-beta repertoires from patients with HTLV-I-associated myelopathy (HAM/TSP), patients with multiple sclerosis, and healthy controls. Alongside PBMC samples, the set of approximately 100 TCR-beta libraries contained longitudinal samples, technical triplicates, and paired CD4+ and CD8+ T-cell subsets that had been sorted. The cohort was made up of 68 subjects, consisting of roughly 15 HAM/TSP patients, 35 or so multiple sclerosis patients and about 20 healthy controls.

The full study reports these points: No identical CDR3 amino acid sequences were shared among expanded clones across subjects, suggesting private TCR-beta repertoires in all groups. TCR clonal expansion was highest in HAM/TSP patients and lowest in MS patients, with MS patients falling below even healthy controls.

Measured from the cysteine to the phenylalanine, the CDR3 is 15 residues long. Only CDR3 DNA remains: 45 bases, in frame from the first base. After removal of 4 bases from V and 7 bases from J, the junction retains 8 bases not matched to a gene. The germline V gene (reference sequence) yields MNHEY for CDR1 and SMNVEV for CDR2. Sorted-subset TCR libraries were prepared from over 850,000 sorted CD4+ or CD8+ T cells. Peripheral blood was subjected to Ficoll-Hypaque density gradient centrifugation to isolate PBMCs, which were then cryopreserved in liquid nitrogen. The study also sequenced paired sorted CD4+ and CD8+ subsets from healthy controls, HAM/TSP patients and MS patients.

The receptor chain draws on TRBV27 and TRBJ1-5; TRBD1 fits 9 bases in the junction. The source is an older woman with HTLV-1-associated myelopathy (HAM/TSP). The sequencing input was CD4+ T cells from blood. The CDR3 protein sequence reads: CASSSSDRGSQPQHF. The DNA reads TGTGCCAGCAGTTCCTCGGACAGGGGATCCCAGCCCCAGCATTTT.